This T cell receptor (beta chain) was recovered during a study of blood T cell repertoires in COVID-19. Trimming removed 1 base from V and 4 bases from J, with 7 bases in between. The CDR3 runs 13 residues. The sample holds a few counts of this clone. Here immunoSEQ multiplex PCR was the method, and the copy in TCRdb shows in-frame clones only, minus some. The table has about 300,000 clones, 86% seen once; the top ten hold more than 9%. This TCR came from a woman in her late teens or twenties who had recovered from COVID-19. Sample: PBMCs or T cells enriched from blood (not recorded which). The V gene is TRBV12-3 or TRBV12-4, the J gene TRBJ2-5; maybe TRBD1 (6 bases). For the CDR3, the DNA is TGTGCCAGCAGTTTAGGGACAGCAGAGACCCAGTACTTC. As protein: CASSLGTAETQYF.